Reported below is one TCR beta chain. The target antigen is unknown. The data are from a study of T cell responses to AZD1222 COVID-19 vaccine. Study at large: Analysis merged second doses at about 4 or about 12 weeks. Findings and caveats of the study: None of the repertoires were sampled until the peak T cell response had passed. Reportedly, nearly half the spike-specific TCRs target unmutated variant regions.

Germline values: CDR1 MDHEN, CDR2 SYDVKM. The CDR3 sequence is 14 residues long. V shed 10 bases, J shed 5 bases, and the junction held 11 bases outside the gene matches. Some clones are missing from TCRdb's copy, which holds only in-frame ones; the method was immunoSEQ multiplex PCR. The sample includes roughly 76,000 clones, 86% of them seen just once. The sample consisted of peripheral blood, taken on day 0 of AZD1222 vaccination. V is TRBV28 and J is TRBJ2-1; 7 nucleotides align to TRBD2. The sequence was obtained from an adult in good health. CDR3 protein: CATRRGSKDNEQFF. The CDR3 DNA is TGTGCCACCAGGCGCGGGAGCAAGGACAATGAGCAGTTCTTC.